The clone carrying this T cell receptor (beta chain) was observed a few times. The sample comes from a study of blood T cell repertoires in COVID-19. Germline CDR1 LGHDT, CDR2 YNNKEL (reference sequence). Trimming removed 4 bases at V and 7 bases at J, with 13 bases between. The CDR3 extends over 14 amino acids. This table comes from immunoSEQ multiplex PCR, and its TCRdb copy is limited to in-frame clones, with some not included. The sample holds about 360,000 clones, approximately 88% seen once. The chain carries TRBV3-1 (or the pseudogene TRBV3-2) and TRBJ2-2, with D possibly matching TRBD2 (7 bases). This receptor was obtained from a woman aged 40 to 50 with acute COVID-19. The sequenced sample consisted of PBMCs or T cells enriched from blood (not recorded which). The CDR3 bases are TGTGCCAGCAGCCTAAAGGGGGGGTTCGGGGAGCTGTTTTTT. Protein product: CASSLKGGFGELFF.